The 28 T cell receptor beta chains given below trace back to one sample, sequenced in a study of blood T cell repertoires in COVID-19. The method was immunoSEQ multiplex PCR; TCRdb's version includes in-frame clones alone and lacks a portion of them. The sample has over 150,000 clones; more than 85% are singletons. What was sequenced was peripheral blood. The receptor source for this set is a man aged 25 to 40 with acute or convalescent COVID-19.

The rearrangement links TRBV5-1 to TRBJ1-6; TRBD1 aligns across 8 bases. Germline V gene data show CDR1 as SGHRS and CDR2 as YFSETQ. Trimming cost V 4 bases and J 10 bases; bases outside gene matches: 10. This CDR3 contains 15 residues. The CDR3 reads CASSEGQGGRSPLHF. The CDR3 DNA is TGCGCCAGCAGCGAAGGACAGGGTGGAAGATCACCCCTCCACTTT.

This chain joins TRBV29-1 and TRBJ1-2; D gene ambiguous. Germline V gene sequence: CDR1 SQVTM, CDR2 ANQGSEA. The V end lost 3 bases, the J end lost 4 bases, and 18 bases lay between the germline ends. The CDR3 has 15 residues. In DNA form, the CDR3 reads TGCAGCGTTGATCCCCAGATGGAGGTCAGCTATGGCTACACCTTC. Residues: CSVDPQMEVSYGYTF.

This rearrangement joins TRBV6-6 to TRBJ1-3; 7 bases are a match to TRBD1. The V segment lost 7 bases and the J segment 2 bases; nucleotides outside the gene matches: 5. This CDR3 spans 14 amino acids. Germline V gene data show CDR1 as MNHNY and CDR2 as SVGAGI (reference sequence). The chain's CDR3 is CASKPGQAGNTIYF. DNA of the CDR3: TGTGCCAGCAAACCCGGACAGGCTGGAAACACCATATATTTT.

This chain uses TRBV29-1 with TRBJ1-2; D is unresolved. The V and J ends lost 4 bases and 2 bases respectively, with 5 bases between them. The CDR3 consists of 11 residues. Germline CDR1 SQVTM, CDR2 ANQGSEA. CDR3 residues: CSVAENYGYTF. CDR3 nucleotide sequence: TGCAGCGTTGCTGAGAACTATGGCTACACCTTC.

V and J are TRBV24-1 and TRBJ2-7, with TRBD2 matching 12 bases. The CDR3 is 16 residues long. Germline CDR1 is KGHDR and CDR2 is SFDVKD. Germline trimming cut 4 bases from V and 2 bases from J; bases unmatched to any gene: 5. DNA for the CDR3: TGTGCCACCAGTGACCCAGGACTAGCGGGAACCTACGAGCAGTACTTC. Its translation is CATSDPGLAGTYEQYF.

This clone showed up just once. This sequence joins TRBV28 and TRBJ1-3, with TRBD1 as a possible D gene (6 bases). CDR1 and CDR2 from the germline V gene are MDHEN and SYDVKM. V was clipped by 6 bases and J by 4 bases, with 13 bases between them. This CDR3 comprises 14 residues. Here the CDR3 reads CASRTTGKGNTIYF. CDR3 DNA: TGTGCCAGCAGGACCACAGGGAAGGGAAACACCATATATTTT.

V is TRBV5-5 and J is TRBJ1-1, with a tentative D call TRBD1 (6 bases). Germline values: CDR1 SGHKS, CDR2 YYEKEE (reference sequence). With 5 bases removed from V and 4 bases from J, the gap between germline ends came to 18 bases. CDR3 size: 15 residues. The CDR3 DNA reads as TGTGCCAGCAGTTCAGGGGTGGGGGCAACCACTGAAGCTTTCTTT. Encoded protein: CASSSGVGATTEAFF. Together with reference TRBV5-5 and TRBJ1-1, the CDR3 gives the full variable domain: DAGVTQSPTHLIKTRGQQVTLRCSPISGHKSVSWYQQVLGQGPQFIFQYYEKEERGRGNFPDRFSARQFPNYSSELNVNALLLGDSALYLCASSSGVGATTEAFFGQGTRLTVV.

The chain combines TRBV4-1 with TRBJ2-1, with no clear D. This CDR3 has 16 amino acids. Trimming shortened V by 1 base and J by 0 bases, and 10 bases separated the two germline ends. Germline V gene data show CDR1 as MGHRA and CDR2 as YSYEKL. In DNA form, the CDR3 reads TGCGCCAGCAGCCAAGGGGTGGAGAGCTCCTACAATGAGCAGTTCTTC. This codes for CASSQGVESSYNEQFF.

This chain connects TRBV18 to TRBJ2-7; 12 bases are a match to TRBD2. V trimming: 6 bases; J trimming: 7 bases; junction bases outside the gene matches: 10. Per the germline V gene, CDR1 is KGHSH and CDR2 is LQKENI. The CDR3 runs 15 residues. CDR3 protein: CASSRWTSGAEEQYF. The CDR3 DNA sequence: TGTGCCAGCTCCCGCTGGACTAGCGGGGCTGAGGAGCAGTACTTC.

This clone was recorded once. The V gene is TRBV9, the J gene TRBJ2-2; perhaps TRBD1 as D (7 bases). Germline values: CDR1 SGDLS, CDR2 YYNGEE. The CDR3 is 15 residues long. The V end lost 5 bases, the J end lost 1 base, and 12 bases lay between the germline ends. The CDR3 DNA reads TGTGCCAGCAGTCCTCAGGGGGGGAACACCGGGGAGCTGTTTTTT. It specifies CASSPQGGNTGELFF.

This chain links TRBV6-5 with TRBJ1-1, with 7 bases lining up with TRBD1. The CDR3 has 13 amino acids. Unmatched junction bases numbered 3, after V lost 4 bases and J lost 4 bases. Germline CDR1 and CDR2: MNHEY and SVGAGI. The DNA for the CDR3 is TGTGCCAGCAGTTTGGACAGGCGCACTGAAGCTTTCTTT. It specifies CASSLDRRTEAFF.

This sequence joins TRBV3-1 (or the pseudogene TRBV3-2) and TRBJ2-7; TRBD2 agrees at 7 bases. The CDR3 spans 13 residues. Germline trimming cut 4 bases from V and 6 bases from J; bases unmatched to any gene: 6. From germline, CDR1 is LGHDT and CDR2 YNNKEL (reference sequence). The DNA for the CDR3 is TGTGCCAGCAGCCTCCGGGGGGTCCCCGAGCAGTACTTC. Its protein product is CASSLRGVPEQYF.

This chain joins TRBV28 and TRBJ1-5; 7 positions match TRBD1. Looked up from germline, CDR1 is MDHEN and CDR2 is SYDVKM. The CDR3 runs to 13 residues. V was clipped by 6 bases and J by 7 bases; unmatched bases: 6. CDR3 sequence: CASRLTGRQPQHF. In nucleotides, the CDR3 is TGTGCCAGCAGACTGACAGGGAGGCAGCCCCAGCATTTT.

This clone was seen only once. CDR3 in amino acids: CASRQGNYGYTF. CDR3 DNA: TGTGCCAGCCGGCAGGGTAACTATGGCTACACCTTC. V is TRBV6-5 and J is TRBJ1-2; possible D gene TRBD1, 5 bases. Trimming removed 8 bases from V and 1 base from J, with 8 bases in between. The germline V gene encodes CDR1 MNHEY and CDR2 SVGAGI. There are 12 residues in the CDR3.

The genes are TRBV6-1 and TRBJ2-2; D possibly corresponds to TRBD2 (6 bases). Germline CDR1 MNHNS, CDR2 SASEGT. CDR3 size: 14 residues. V was trimmed by 8 bases and J by 6 bases, leaving 16 bases between them. As DNA, the CDR3 is TGTGCCAGCTTGGAGGGGCTATACGCCGGGGAGCTGTTTTTT. This gives the protein CASLEGLYAGELFF.

The CDR3 spells CASCRAGTANYGYTF. CDR3 DNA sequence: TGTGCCAGCTGCAGAGCCGGGACAGCTAACTATGGCTACACCTTC. This chain joins TRBV6-5 and TRBJ1-2; 7 bases match TRBD1. V lost 8 bases and J lost 0; bases outside the gene matches: 9. The CDR3 sequence is 15 residues long. Germline CDR1 and CDR2: MNHEY and SVGAGI.

J is TRBJ1-5 and V is TRBV27; TRBD1 aligns across 7 bases. J lost 2 bases, V lost 1 base, and 17 bases had no gene match. This CDR3 is built from 20 residues. Germline V CDR1 and CDR2: MNHEY, SMNVEV (reference sequence). The CDR3 DNA reads as TGTGCCAGCAGTTTATTGGTACTGGGGGACAGACAGGGCGGCAATCAGCCCCAGCATTTT. Protein sequence: CASSLLVLGDRQGGNQPQHF.

The genes are TRBV7-2 and TRBJ2-2; no definite D call. Germline V lookup: CDR1 SGHTA, CDR2 FQGNSA. There are 14 residues in the CDR3. V lost 6 bases, J lost 0 bases, and 8 bases lay in between. CDR3 in DNA: TGTGCCAGCAGTGTCAGCGCGAACACCGGGGAGCTGTTTTTT. Protein sequence: CASSVSANTGELFF.

The gene calls are TRBV5-8 and TRBJ2-1; tentative D call: TRBD1 (6 bases). This CDR3 spans 15 amino acids. The germline V gene encodes CDR1 SGHTS and CDR2 YDEGEE. V lost 4 bases, J lost 4 bases, and 15 bases lay in between. The CDR3 nucleotides read TGTGCCAGCAGCCTCACGAGACAGGTATACAATGAGCAGTTCTTC. It translates to CASSLTRQVYNEQFF. Variable domain in full (rest from reference TRBV5-8 and TRBJ2-1): EAGVTQSPTHLIKTRGQQATLRCSPISGHTSVYWYQQALGLGLQFLLWYDEGEERNRGNFPPRFSGRQFPNYSSELNVNALELEDSALYLCASSLTRQVYNEQFFGPGTRLTVL.

The chain uses TRBV4-1 and TRBJ2-3, with 10 bases matching TRBD2. Unmatched junction bases numbered 2, after V lost 5 bases and J lost 3 bases. The CDR3 loop spans 14 amino acids. CDR1 is MGHRA and CDR2 is YSYEKL in the germline V gene. CDR3 sequence: CASSVLAGTDTQYF. Written as DNA, the CDR3 is TGCGCCAGCAGCGTACTAGCGGGGACAGATACGCAGTATTTT.

The CDR3 nucleotides are TGCGCCAGCAGCCAAGGACGTCTCCGGGACAGAAATACGCAGTATTTT. Protein sequence: CASSQGRLRDRNTQYF. The rearrangement uses TRBV4-1 and TRBJ2-3; 7 nucleotides match TRBD1. The length of the CDR3 is 16 residues. Germline CDR1 reads MGHRA; CDR2 reads YSYEKL. With V trimmed by 1 base and J by 7 bases, 11 bases remained unmatched.

The chain is built from TRBV28 and TRBJ1-3; maybe TRBD1 (6 bases). The CDR3 has 13 residues. V was cut by 10 bases and J by 0 bases, with 10 bases left in between. Germline V gene data show CDR1 as MDHEN and CDR2 as SYDVKM. This CDR3 reads CAIKGGSGNTIYF. The CDR3, as DNA: TGTGCCATCAAAGGGGGCTCTGGAAACACCATATATTTT.

The chain uses TRBV3-1 (or the pseudogene TRBV3-2) and TRBJ1-3; 9 nucleotides line up with TRBD1. The J segment lost 2 bases and the V segment lost 7 bases, leaving 12 bases of the junction unmatched. Looked up from germline, CDR1 is LGHDT and CDR2 is YNNKEL (reference sequence). There are 17 residues in the CDR3. The CDR3 spells CASTTLSGTGTGNTIYF. CDR3 nucleotide sequence: TGTGCCAGCACTACGCTGTCCGGGACAGGGACTGGAAACACCATATATTTT.

V is TRBV11-2 and J is TRBJ1-1; TRBD1 agrees at 8 bases. The junction had 9 bases not matched to a gene; V was cut back by 6 bases and J by 3 bases. Germline CDR1 SGHAT, CDR2 FQNNGV. The CDR3 is 15 amino acids. The CDR3 protein is CASRSRTGSHTEAFF. DNA of the CDR3: TGTGCCAGCAGATCGAGGACAGGGTCGCACACTGAAGCTTTCTTT.

The chain uses TRBV7-2 and TRBJ1-5; D gene ambiguous. The CDR3 consists of 16 residues. Trimming pared 5 bases from V and 0 bases from J, leaving 14 bases between. The V gene's germline CDR1 is SGHTA and CDR2 FQGNSA. CDR3 DNA sequence: TGTGCCAGCAGCCATTACAGATCCCCTAGCAATCAGCCCCAGCATTTT. It is translated as CASSHYRSPSNQPQHF.

The gene calls are TRBV19 and TRBJ2-1, with 14 bases identical to TRBD2. The germline CDR1 and CDR2 sequences are LNHDA and SQIVND (reference sequence). Trimming removed 4 bases from V and 5 bases from J; junction bases left unmatched: 4. This CDR3 has 16 residues. Written as DNA, the CDR3 is TGTGCCAGTAGTACCTGGGGACTAGCGGGGGACAATGAGCAGTTCTTC. It specifies CASSTWGLAGDNEQFF.

V gene TRBV30 combines with J gene TRBJ2-5, with D possibly matching TRBD2 (6 bases). The CDR3 extends over 10 amino acids. Trimming stripped 7 bases from V and 5 bases from J, with 8 bases between. Germline CDR1 reads GTSNPN; CDR2 reads SVGIG (reference sequence). The CDR3 loop is CASGGETQYF. The CDR3 DNA sequence: TGTGCCTCCGGGGGTGAGACCCAGTACTTC.

The gene calls are TRBV19 and TRBJ1-5; D gene uncertain. Germline V gene data show CDR1 as LNHDA and CDR2 as SQIVND (reference sequence). V dropped 7 bases and J dropped 3 bases, with 13 bases sitting between them. This CDR3 comprises 14 residues. The CDR3 bases are TGTGCCAGTACCTATCGGAGAGACAATCAGCCCCAGCATTTT. Residues: CASTYRRDNQPQHF. Using reference TRBV19 and TRBJ1-5 for the parts outside the CDR3, the full variable domain is DGGITQSPKYLFRKEGQNVTLSCEQNLNHDAMYWYRQDPGQGLRLIYYSQIVNDFQKGDIAEGYSVSREKKESFPLTVTSAQKNPTAFYLCASTYRRDNQPQHFGDGTRLSIL.